The 24 T cell receptor beta chains below were found in one sample sequenced in a study of T cell repertoires in aging, cancer and after chemotherapy. TRB rearrangements spanning V, D and J were amplified using mixed TRB-A/B primers. A single record per CDR3 protein comes from TCRdb applying MiXCR to the multiplex PCR reads. This table has about 5,500 distinct CDR3 sequences, approximately 31% appearing once. TCR beta rearrangements were amplified from peripheral blood genomic DNA. Sequencing input: blood. The origin of the receptors is a human donor in good health.

This clonotype appeared a few times. The J gene is TRBJ2-7, the V gene TRBV6-1; perhaps TRBD1 as D (5 bases). With 1 base removed from V and 6 bases from J, the gap between germline ends came to 10 bases. Germline V gives CDR1 MNHNS, CDR2 SASEGT. The CDR3 contains 13 residues. CDR3 loop: CASSEVPRVEQYF. The CDR3 nucleotides read TGTGCCAGCAGTGAAGTCCCCAGGGTCGAGCAGTACTTC.

This clonotype was counted only a few times. V gene TRBV18 combines with J gene TRBJ2-2, with D hard to call. The germline V and J ends were trimmed by 0 bases and 5 bases, with 13 bases remaining between them. Germline values: CDR1 KGHSH, CDR2 LQKENI. The CDR3 contains 16 residues. The chain's CDR3 is CASSPPALAATGELFF. The DNA for the CDR3 is TGTGCCAGCTCACCACCTGCGCTCGCGGCTACCGGGGAGCTGTTTTTT.

This clonotype is termed medium-sized. The genes are TRBV19 and TRBJ1-3; D is ambiguous. The germline V and J ends were trimmed by 5 bases and 0 bases, with 8 bases remaining between them. CDR1 is LNHDA, CDR2 SQIVND, per germline (reference sequence). The CDR3 is 14 amino acids. The CDR3 nucleotides read TGTGCCAGTAGTGCCCGAATCTCTGGAAACACCATATATTTT. This sequence encodes CASSARISGNTIYF.

This clonotype was counted between two and nine times. The chain joins TRBV5-1 to TRBJ2-1, with D perhaps matching TRBD1 (6 bases). The germline V and J ends were trimmed by 6 bases and 3 bases, with 16 bases remaining between them. The CDR3 contains 15 residues. Germline CDR1 SGHRS, CDR2 YFSETQ. The CDR3 here is CASNRDLGDYNEQFF. The CDR3 nucleotides are TGCGCCAGCAACAGGGACCTGGGGGACTACAATGAGCAGTTCTTC. Full variable domain (rest looked up from reference TRBV5-1 and TRBJ2-1): KAGVTQTPRYLIKTRGQQVTLSCSPISGHRSVSWYQQTPGQGLQFLFEYFSETQRNKGNFPGRFSGRQFSNSRSEMNVSTLELGDSALYLCASNRDLGDYNEQFFGPGTRLTVL.

This clonotype turned up a few times. The chain has TRBV5-4 and TRBJ2-2, with 14 nucleotides matching TRBD2. Germline V CDR1 and CDR2: SGHNT, YYREEE (reference sequence). CDR3 size: 16 residues. The J segment lost 8 bases and the V segment lost 4 bases, leaving 7 bases of the junction unmatched. The CDR3 spells CASSTGLAGGVGELFF. The CDR3 DNA is TGTGCCAGCAGCACCGGACTAGCGGGGGGAGTGGGGGAGCTGTTTTTT.

This clonotype is medium-sized within its sample. This chain joins TRBV5-6 and TRBJ2-3; 12 bases map to TRBD2. The V segment lost 3 bases and the J segment 3 bases; nucleotides outside the gene matches: 2. This CDR3 contains 15 residues. In germline, CDR1 is SGHDT, CDR2 YYEEEE. CDR3 in amino acids: CASSSGLAGTDTQYF. CDR3 nucleotide sequence: TGTGCCAGCAGCTCCGGACTAGCGGGGACAGATACGCAGTATTTT.

The chain couples TRBV5-1 to TRBJ1-3; weak D call: TRBD1 (5 bases). The CDR3 is 14 residues long. Trimming shortened V by 0 bases and J by 2 bases, and 6 bases separated the two germline ends. From germline, CDR1 is SGHRS and CDR2 YFSETQ. CDR3 coding DNA: TGCGCCAGCAGCTTGGACAGGACTGGAAACACCATATATTTT. This encodes CASSLDRTGNTIYF.

This clonotype is categorized as medium-sized (0.01 to 0.1%). This chain links TRBV15 with TRBJ1-2; a weak D match, TRBD1 (5 bases). The CDR3 contains 12 residues. V lost 8 bases, J lost 7 bases, and 14 bases lay in between. Germline CDR1 is LNHNV and CDR2 is YYDKDF (reference sequence). CDR3 sequence: CATQIVGGGYTF. The CDR3 DNA reads as TGTGCCACCCAAATTGTTGGGGGTGGCTACACCTTC.

By share, this clonotype counts as large (0.1 to 1%). The chain recombines TRBV29-1 with TRBJ2-7, with TRBD1 matching over 7 bases. The CDR3 totals 14 residues. With 5 bases clipped from V and 2 bases from J, the junction kept 9 bases outside the gene matches. Germline CDR1 and CDR2: SQVTM and ANQGSEA. DNA of the CDR3: TGCAGCGTTTATACGGGACAGAGCACCTACGAGCAGTACTTC. It specifies CSVYTGQSTYEQYF.

By frequency in the sample, this clonotype is medium-sized. The chain is built from TRBV29-1 and TRBJ1-2; D is uncertain. The ends were cut back, 6 bases at V and 3 bases at J, with 14 bases in the middle. Germline V gene sequence: CDR1 SQVTM, CDR2 ANQGSEA. The CDR3 has 13 amino acids. Written as DNA, the CDR3 is TGCAGCGTCACGCTGAGGGTGGACTATGGCTACACCTTC. This codes for CSVTLRVDYGYTF.

This clonotype is medium-sized. The chain uses TRBV29-1 and TRBJ2-5; D is unclear. Germline loops: CDR1 SQVTM, CDR2 ANQGSEA. Trimming left V 2 bases short and J 0 bases short, with 10 bases between. This CDR3 region has 14 residues. CDR3 loop: CSVESDGYQETQYF. DNA of the CDR3: TGCAGCGTTGAAAGCGACGGGTACCAAGAGACCCAGTACTTC.

A note on this clonotype: This may stem from a read error, because a much larger clone lies one nucleotide away. The chain recombines TRBV12-3 or TRBV12-4 with TRBJ2-5; 8 positions match TRBD1. With 5 bases clipped from V and 3 bases from J, the junction kept 2 bases outside the gene matches. The CDR3 contains 13 residues. The CDR3 DNA follows: TGTGCCAGCAGTATGGACAGGGAAGAGACCCAGTACTTC. Protein product: CASSMDREETQYF.

This clonotype was found a few times. CDR3 in amino acids: CASSEWGGSYEQYF. The CDR3 DNA reads as TGTGCCAGCAGTGAATGGGGGGGAAGTTACGAGCAGTACTTC. The gene calls are TRBV6-4 and TRBJ2-7; 7 bases match TRBD2. The junction had 6 bases not matched to a gene; V was cut back by 3 bases and J by 4 bases. Germline V gene data show CDR1 as MRHNA and CDR2 as SNTAGT. The CDR3 totals 14 residues.

The sample holds a few counts of this clonotype. The chain combines TRBV6-5 with TRBJ1-2; TRBD1 agrees at 7 bases. CDR1 is MNHEY, CDR2 SVGAGI, per germline. J gave up 4 bases and V 6 bases, and 8 bases lay outside the gene matches. The CDR3 extends over 14 amino acids. Here the CDR3 DNA reads TGTGCCAGCAGCCGACAGGGAGGGTTCTATGGCTACACCTTC. This gives the protein CASSRQGGFYGYTF.

This chain connects TRBV6-1 to TRBJ1-5; D gene uncertain. The CDR3 loop spans 16 amino acids. Germline V gene lookup returns CDR1 MNHNS and CDR2 SASEGT. The germline V and J ends were trimmed by 5 bases and 0 bases, with 14 bases remaining between them. The DNA of the CDR3 is TGTGCCAGCAGTTACTATCCCCAGTATAGCAATCAGCCCCAGCATTTT. It encodes CASSYYPQYSNQPQHF.

This clonotype ranks as medium-sized. The chain employs TRBV29-1 and TRBJ1-3, with TRBD1 as a possible D gene (5 bases). From germline, CDR1 is SQVTM and CDR2 ANQGSEA. V was cut by 2 bases and J by 2 bases, with 13 bases left in between. The CDR3 has 15 amino acids. Here the CDR3 reads CSVEFVTGTGNTIYF. CDR3 nucleotide sequence: TGCAGCGTTGAATTTGTAACAGGAACTGGAAACACCATATATTTT.

The rearrangement uses TRBV19 and TRBJ1-5; possible D gene TRBD1, 5 bases. V lost 4 bases, J lost 0 bases, and 10 bases lay in between. CDR1 is LNHDA and CDR2 is SQIVND in the germline V gene (reference sequence). The CDR3 contains 15 residues. DNA for the CDR3: TGTGCCAGTAGTACCGGGGGGGGTAGCAATCAGCCCCAGCATTTT. Protein: CASSTGGGSNQPQHF.

The CDR3 loop is CASSPPQWEGAFFEAFF. Here the CDR3 DNA reads TGTGCCAGCAGCCCCCCCCAGTGGGAGGGGGCCTTCTTTGAAGCTTTCTTT. The V and J genes are TRBV13 and TRBJ1-1, with 7 nucleotides matching TRBD1. J lost 7 bases, V lost 5 bases, and 19 bases had no gene match. In germline, CDR1 is PRHDT, CDR2 FYEKMQ (reference sequence). The CDR3 length is 17 residues.

The chain is built from TRBV30 and TRBJ1-5; no firm D call. Germline V gene lookup returns CDR1 GTSNPN and CDR2 SVGIG (reference sequence). The CDR3 covers 15 residues. V lost 0 bases, J lost 0 bases, and 9 bases lay in between. CDR3 residues: CAWSVPGTSNQPQHF. The DNA for the CDR3 is TGTGCCTGGAGTGTACCCGGAACTAGCAATCAGCCCCAGCATTTT.

This clonotype rates as medium-sized (0.01 to 0.1%). This rearrangement joins TRBV19 to TRBJ1-2; a weak D match, TRBD1 (6 bases). V was shortened by 10 bases and J by 3 bases, with 12 bases between the two germline ends. From germline, CDR1 is LNHDA and CDR2 SQIVND (reference sequence). CDR3 length: 12 amino acids. CDR3 protein: CATGVLHYGYTF. DNA of the CDR3: TGTGCCACAGGGGTGTTGCACTATGGCTACACCTTC.

This clonotype appeared a few times. Here the CDR3 reads CASSLPTGGEGAGANTGELFF. The CDR3 DNA reads TGTGCCAGCAGCCTCCCGACAGGGGGGGAGGGAGCGGGGGCGAACACCGGGGAGCTGTTTTTT. This chain joins TRBV7-6 and TRBJ2-2, with D tentatively TRBD1 (9 bases). The CDR3 is made up of 21 amino acids. Looked up from germline, CDR1 is SGHVS and CDR2 is FNYEAQ. V was cut by 5 bases and J by 0 bases, with 28 bases left in between. Full variable domain (rest looked up from reference TRBV7-6 and TRBJ2-2): GAGVSQSPRYKVTKRGQDVALRCDPISGHVSLYWYRQALGQGPEFLTYFNYEAQQDKSGLPNDRFSAERPEGSISTLTIQRTEQRDSAMYRCASSLPTGGEGAGANTGELFFGEGSRLTVL.

This clonotype has only one observation. One end of the junction is discordant with germline, which a read error may explain. This chain joins TRBV18 and TRBJ2-1; D not certain. CDR1 and CDR2 from the germline V gene are KGHSH and LQKENI. The length of the CDR3 is 13 residues. As DNA, the CDR3 is TGTGCCAGCTCACCGAACCGAGATGCGATCCCCCCCTTC. It specifies CASSPNRDAIPPF.

The chain uses TRBV19 and TRBJ1-2; tentatively, D is TRBD1 (5 bases). Germline V CDR1 and CDR2: LNHDA, SQIVND (reference sequence). The CDR3 totals 14 residues. V gave up 4 bases and J gave up 4 bases, with 13 bases separating them. The CDR3 DNA reads TGTGCCAGTAGTAAAGGCAGGGACTTCTATGGCTACACCTTC. It encodes CASSKGRDFYGYTF. The whole variable domain, remainder taken from reference TRBV19 and TRBJ1-2, is DGGITQSPKYLFRKEGQNVTLSCEQNLNHDAMYWYRQDPGQGLRLIYYSQIVNDFQKGDIAEGYSVSREKKESFPLTVTSAQKNPTAFYLCASSKGRDFYGYTFGSGTRLTVV.

V and J are TRBV27 and TRBJ2-7; D uncertain. This CDR3 has 11 amino acids. Per the germline V gene, CDR1 is MNHEY and CDR2 is SMNVEV (reference sequence). Trimming removed 8 bases from V and 1 base from J, with 6 bases in between. In DNA, the CDR3 is TGTGCCAGCCGAGGATCCTACGAGCAGTACTTC. It translates to CASRGSYEQYF.